This is a list of T cell receptor beta chains from one sample in a study of glioma-infiltrating T cells. In TCRdb, the multiplex PCR reads were re-called with MiXCR into one record per CDR3 protein. The sample gives tens of thousands of distinct CDR3 sequences, about 23% of which show up once; about 6.6% is in the top ten. Sequencing used glioma tissue, nonneoplastic brain tissue, or PBMCs (not recorded which). The receptors stem from a human donor with low-grade glioma or glioblastoma, undergoing nonglioma brain surgery, or in good health (not recorded which). CDR3s include the opening cysteine and the closing phenylalanine or tryptophan. Each record gives: CDR3 protein, CDR3 DNA, clone size, D gene, J gene, V gene. A D gene is named only where the DNA matches it firmly. A clone size is listed for some rows: how often the clone was seen (once, few, many), or a class if it is expanded.

CDR3aa: CASSEASDYNSPLHF
CDR3nt: TGTGCCAGCAGTGAAGCCAGTGACTATAATTCACCCCTCCACTTT
abundance: many
d_gene: NA
j_gene: TRBJ1-6
v_gene: TRBV6-1

CDR3aa: CASKRRGHSYEQYF
CDR3nt: TGTGCCAGTAAAAGACGGGGACATTCCTACGAGCAGTACTTC
abundance: many
d_gene: NA
j_gene: TRBJ2-7
v_gene: TRBV6-1

CDR3aa: CASSYSIAGAVSEQYF
CDR3nt: TGTGCCAGCAGTTACTCGATTGCGGGAGCGGTAAGCGAGCAGTACTTC
abundance: many
d_gene: TRBD2
j_gene: TRBJ2-7
v_gene: TRBV6-2/TRBV6-3

CDR3aa: CATSRVGHRGTDTQYF
CDR3nt: TGTGCCACCAGCAGAGTGGGACACCGGGGCACAGATACGCAGTATTTT
abundance: many
d_gene: NA
j_gene: TRBJ2-3
v_gene: TRBV15

CDR3aa: CATSDRWTSGRNEQFF
CDR3nt: TGTGCCACCAGTGACCGTTGGACTAGCGGGAGGAATGAGCAGTTCTTC
abundance: many
d_gene: TRBD2
j_gene: TRBJ2-1
v_gene: TRBV24-1

CDR3aa: CASTSRGDRGGETQYF
CDR3nt: TGTGCCAGCACCTCACGAGGGGACAGGGGAGGCGAGACCCAGTACTTC
abundance: many
d_gene: TRBD1
j_gene: TRBJ2-5
v_gene: TRBV6-1

CDR3aa: CSVERGSYNEQFF
CDR3nt: TGCAGCGTTGAACGCGGAAGTTACAATGAGCAGTTCTTC
abundance: NA
d_gene: NA
j_gene: TRBJ2-1
v_gene: TRBV29-1

CDR3aa: CASSTAGALNTEAFF
CDR3nt: TGTGCCAGTAGTACAGCAGGGGCCCTGAACACTGAAGCTTTCTTT
abundance: many
d_gene: NA
j_gene: TRBJ1-1
v_gene: TRBV19

CDR3aa: CASSESPTALYGYTF
CDR3nt: TGCGCCAGCAGTGAGTCCCCGACAGCCCTCTATGGCTACACCTTC
abundance: many
d_gene: NA
j_gene: TRBJ1-2
v_gene: TRBV10-1

CDR3aa: CASSALNEQFF
CDR3nt: TGTGCCAGCAGCGCTCTGAATGAGCAGTTCTTC
abundance: few
d_gene: NA
j_gene: TRBJ2-1
v_gene: TRBV7-6

CDR3aa: CASSLGGTRRGTQYF
CDR3nt: TGTGCCAGCAGTTTAGGGGGCACACGTCGAGGGACCCAGTACTTC
abundance: few
d_gene: NA
j_gene: TRBJ2-5
v_gene: TRBV12-3/TRBV12-4

CDR3aa: CASSGQGVSPYEQYF
CDR3nt: TGTGCCAGCAGTGGACAGGGTGTCTCACCCTACGAGCAGTACTTC
abundance: NA
d_gene: TRBD1
j_gene: TRBJ2-7
v_gene: TRBV2

CDR3aa: CASSAQGSSTDTQYF
CDR3nt: TGTGCCAGCAGTGCACAGGGATCTAGCACAGATACGCAGTATTTT
abundance: many
d_gene: NA
j_gene: TRBJ2-3
v_gene: TRBV25-1

CDR3aa: CASSNRGPGQGETQYF
CDR3nt: TGTGCCAGCAGTAACCGAGGGCCGGGACAGGGGGAGACCCAGTACTTC
abundance: NA
d_gene: TRBD1
j_gene: TRBJ2-5
v_gene: TRBV6-2/TRBV6-3

CDR3aa: CSVSQGVSTGELFF
CDR3nt: TGCAGCGTATCCCAGGGGGTGTCTACCGGGGAGCTGTTTTTT
abundance: few
d_gene: TRBD1
j_gene: TRBJ2-2
v_gene: TRBV29-1

CDR3aa: CASNPSPRLASSYEQYF
CDR3nt: TGTGCCAGCAACCCCTCCCCGAGGCTAGCGAGCTCCTACGAGCAGTACTTC
abundance: NA
d_gene: NA
j_gene: TRBJ2-7
v_gene: TRBV7-9

CDR3aa: CASSPGYEQYF
CDR3nt: TGTGCCAGCAGCCCTGGGTACGAGCAGTACTTC
abundance: many
d_gene: NA
j_gene: TRBJ2-7
v_gene: TRBV7-2

CDR3aa: CASSPRTSGGTAYNEQFF
CDR3nt: TGTGCCAGCAGCCCCCGGACTAGCGGGGGGACCGCCTACAATGAGCAGTTCTTC
abundance: many
d_gene: TRBD2
j_gene: TRBJ2-1
v_gene: TRBV7-8

CDR3aa: CASSLGTVETQYF
CDR3nt: TGTGCCAGCAGCTTAGGAACGGTGGAGACCCAGTACTTC
abundance: many
d_gene: NA
j_gene: TRBJ2-5
v_gene: TRBV7-2

CDR3aa: CSARVMRTPYEQYF
CDR3nt: TGCAGTGCTAGAGTCATGCGAACCCCCTACGAGCAGTACTTC
abundance: many
d_gene: NA
j_gene: TRBJ2-7
v_gene: TRBV20-1

CDR3aa: CASSQPQETGNGYTF
CDR3nt: TGCGCCAGCAGCCAACCCCAAGAGACAGGGAATGGCTACACCTTC
abundance: many
d_gene: TRBD1
j_gene: TRBJ1-2
v_gene: TRBV4-1

CDR3aa: CASSPGTRSNEKLFF
CDR3nt: TGTGCCAGCAGTCCAGGGACGCGGAGTAATGAAAAACTGTTTTTT
abundance: many
d_gene: NA
j_gene: TRBJ1-4
v_gene: TRBV28

CDR3aa: CASSLGRGRYIQYF
CDR3nt: TGTGCCAGCAGCCTGGGTCGCGGGAGGTACATTCAGTACTTC
abundance: many
d_gene: TRBD2
j_gene: TRBJ2-4
v_gene: TRBV6-1

CDR3aa: CASSLAGDYGYTF
CDR3nt: TGCGCCAGCAGCCTGGCAGGGGACTATGGCTACACCTTC
abundance: many
d_gene: NA
j_gene: TRBJ1-2
v_gene: TRBV4-1

CDR3aa: CASSPAFGAGNTIYF
CDR3nt: TGTGCCAGCAGCCCGGCCTTTGGGGCTGGAAACACCATATATTTT
abundance: many
d_gene: NA
j_gene: TRBJ1-3
v_gene: TRBV3-1

CDR3aa: CASSQNSLGNEQFF
CDR3nt: TGTGCCAGCAGCCAGAATTCGCTGGGCAATGAGCAGTTCTTC
abundance: many
d_gene: NA
j_gene: TRBJ2-1
v_gene: TRBV3-1

CDR3aa: CASSPVQGFNEQFF
CDR3nt: TGTGCCAGCTCACCAGTCCAGGGTTTTAATGAGCAGTTCTTC
abundance: NA
d_gene: NA
j_gene: TRBJ2-1
v_gene: TRBV18

CDR3aa: CASSPRYEQFF
CDR3nt: TGTGCCAGCAGCCCTAGATATGAGCAGTTCTTC
abundance: NA
d_gene: NA
j_gene: TRBJ2-1
v_gene: TRBV12-3/TRBV12-4

CDR3aa: CASSLGPEGGNTIYF
CDR3nt: TGCGCCAGCAGCTTGGGCCCAGAAGGGGGAAACACCATATATTTT
abundance: few
d_gene: NA
j_gene: TRBJ1-3
v_gene: TRBV5-1

CDR3aa: CSVEAISGGYTF
CDR3nt: TGCAGCGTTGAAGCAATCAGTGGTGGCTACACCTTC
abundance: many
d_gene: NA
j_gene: TRBJ1-2
v_gene: TRBV29-1

CDR3aa: CASRGHTYNEQFF
CDR3nt: TGTGCCAGCAGAGGCCACACTTACAATGAGCAGTTCTTC
abundance: many
d_gene: NA
j_gene: TRBJ2-1
v_gene: TRBV27

CDR3aa: CATSRVAANTDTQYF
CDR3nt: TGTGCCACCAGCAGAGTCGCGGCGAACACAGATACGCAGTATTTT
abundance: many
d_gene: NA
j_gene: TRBJ2-3
v_gene: TRBV15

CDR3aa: CASRLAGGSGELFF
CDR3nt: TGTGCCAGCAGATTAGCGGGAGGGTCCGGGGAGCTGTTTTTT
abundance: few
d_gene: TRBD2
j_gene: TRBJ2-2
v_gene: TRBV2

CDR3aa: CASSPKPGSSQPQHF
CDR3nt: TGTGCCAGCAGCCCGAAGCCAGGGTCGAGTCAGCCCCAGCATTTT
abundance: NA
d_gene: NA
j_gene: TRBJ1-5
v_gene: TRBV7-6

CDR3aa: CASRTLGRGGKNTEAFF
CDR3nt: TGTGCCAGCAGGACTCTCGGAAGGGGCGGAAAGAACACTGAAGCTTTCTTT
abundance: many
d_gene: NA
j_gene: TRBJ1-1
v_gene: TRBV12-3/TRBV12-4

CDR3aa: CASSQVESRTDTQYF
CDR3nt: TGCGCCAGCAGCCAAGTTGAAAGCCGCACAGATACGCAGTATTTT
abundance: few
d_gene: NA
j_gene: TRBJ2-3
v_gene: TRBV4-1

CDR3aa: CASSLGSLESYGYTF
CDR3nt: TGTGCCAGCAGTTTGGGCAGCTTGGAGAGCTATGGCTACACCTTC
abundance: NA
d_gene: NA
j_gene: TRBJ1-2
v_gene: TRBV12-3/TRBV12-4

CDR3aa: CASSPGQGPGYTF
CDR3nt: TGTGCCAGCAGCCCGGGACAGGGGCCTGGCTACACCTTC
abundance: NA
d_gene: TRBD1
j_gene: TRBJ1-2
v_gene: TRBV5-4

CDR3aa: CASATGDSQETQYF
CDR3nt: TGTGCCAGTGCGACTGGGGACAGCCAAGAGACCCAGTACTTC
abundance: many
d_gene: TRBD1
j_gene: TRBJ2-5
v_gene: TRBV19

CDR3aa: CASSLSTSGYEQYF
CDR3nt: TGTGCCAGCAGCTTATCGACGTCGGGGTACGAGCAGTACTTC
abundance: many
d_gene: NA
j_gene: TRBJ2-7
v_gene: TRBV7-6

CDR3aa: CASRSGLQASAKNIQYF
CDR3nt: TGCGCCAGCAGATCGGGACTTCAAGCTTCAGCCAAAAACATTCAGTACTTC
abundance: once
d_gene: NA
j_gene: TRBJ2-4
v_gene: TRBV4-3

CDR3aa: CASSQDATYKNIQYF
CDR3nt: TGTGCCAGCAGCCAAGACGCGACTTATAAAAACATTCAGTACTTC
abundance: NA
d_gene: NA
j_gene: TRBJ2-4
v_gene: TRBV4-2

CDR3aa: CASSQARGGFSAFF
CDR3nt: TGTGCCAGCAGCCAAGCGCGAGGGGGTTTCTCGGCTTTCTTT
abundance: many
d_gene: NA
j_gene: TRBJ1-1
v_gene: TRBV14